The present T cell receptor (beta chain) was sequenced within a study of shared clonotypes between healthy human individuals. Study summary: Each donor's CD8 memory used one plate, CD8 naive two, each CD4 subset three.

Comment on this clone: What it recognizes is unknown. Other nucleotide sequences in the sample specify the same CDR3.

This table comes from immunoSEQ multiplex PCR, and its TCRdb copy is limited to in-frame clones, with some not included. The sample holds about 2.3 million clones, 90% to 95% seen once. Study results and limitations: How much donors shared clonotypes was expected to be affected by sequencing depth.

Caucasian adults residing in Nashville, Tennessee made up all the donors. The origin of this receptor is a man aged 18 to 29 in good health. Some clones in this sample may be carry-over from other donors' samples. The material sequenced was naive CD4+ T cells from PBMCs. Subset here: CD45RA+ positively selected.

The CDR3 here is CASSLTGGAEKLFF. For the CDR3, the DNA is TGTGCCAGCAGTTTGACAGGGGGCGCTGAAAAACTGTTTTTT. The chain is built from TRBV28 and TRBJ1-4; 10 nucleotides agree with TRBD1. The J segment lost 7 bases and the V segment lost 3 bases, leaving 2 bases of the junction unmatched. This CDR3 contains 14 residues. Germline V CDR1 and CDR2: MDHEN, SYDVKM.